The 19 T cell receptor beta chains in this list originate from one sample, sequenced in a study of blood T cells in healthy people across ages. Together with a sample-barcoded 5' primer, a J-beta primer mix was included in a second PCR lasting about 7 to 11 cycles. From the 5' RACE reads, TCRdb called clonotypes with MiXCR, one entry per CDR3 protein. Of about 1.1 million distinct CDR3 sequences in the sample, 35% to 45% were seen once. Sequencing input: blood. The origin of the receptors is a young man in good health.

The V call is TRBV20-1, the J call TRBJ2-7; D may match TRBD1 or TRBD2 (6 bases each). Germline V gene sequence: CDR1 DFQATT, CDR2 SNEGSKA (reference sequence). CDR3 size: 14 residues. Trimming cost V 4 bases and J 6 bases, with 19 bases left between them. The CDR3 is CSAKRGRGGVEQYF. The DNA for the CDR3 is TGCAGTGCTAAACGGGGCAGGGGAGGTGTCGAGCAGTACTTC.

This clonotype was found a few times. As DNA, the CDR3 is TGTGCCAGCAGTTATCGTTCCAGCACGGGGTTCTTC. It is translated as CASSYRSSTGFF. V gene TRBV6-2 or TRBV6-3 combines with J gene TRBJ2-1; D remains ambiguous. Trimming cost V 3 bases and J 15 bases, with 15 bases left between them. This CDR3 has 12 residues. Germline CDR1 reads MNHEY; CDR2 reads SVGEGT.

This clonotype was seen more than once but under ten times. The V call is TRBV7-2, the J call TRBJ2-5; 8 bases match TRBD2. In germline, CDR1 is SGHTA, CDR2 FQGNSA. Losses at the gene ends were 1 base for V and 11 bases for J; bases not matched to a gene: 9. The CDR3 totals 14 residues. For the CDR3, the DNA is TGTGCCAGCAGCTTAGGTCCGGGGGGGCGTGAGCAGTACTTC. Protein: CASSLGPGGREQYF. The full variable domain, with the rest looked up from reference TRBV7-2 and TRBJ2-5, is GAGVSQSPSNKVTEKGKDVELRCDPISGHTALYWYRQSLGQGLEFLIYFQGNSAPDKSGLPSDRFSAERTGGSVSTLTIQRTQQEDSAVYLCASSLGPGGREQYFGPGTRLLVL.

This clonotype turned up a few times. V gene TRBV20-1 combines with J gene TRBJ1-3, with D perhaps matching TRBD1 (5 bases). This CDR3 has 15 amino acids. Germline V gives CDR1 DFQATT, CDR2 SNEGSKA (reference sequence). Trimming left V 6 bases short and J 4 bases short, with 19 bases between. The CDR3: CSARGKDSEGNTIYF. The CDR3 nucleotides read TGCAGTGCCCGTGGGAAAGACAGCGAAGGAAACACCATATATTTT.

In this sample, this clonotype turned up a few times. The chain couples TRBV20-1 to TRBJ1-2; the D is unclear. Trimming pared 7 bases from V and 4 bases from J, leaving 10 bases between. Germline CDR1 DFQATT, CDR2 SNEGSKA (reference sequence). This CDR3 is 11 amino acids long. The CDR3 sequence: CSVAESYGYTF. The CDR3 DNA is TGCAGTGTCGCTGAGAGCTATGGCTACACCTTC.

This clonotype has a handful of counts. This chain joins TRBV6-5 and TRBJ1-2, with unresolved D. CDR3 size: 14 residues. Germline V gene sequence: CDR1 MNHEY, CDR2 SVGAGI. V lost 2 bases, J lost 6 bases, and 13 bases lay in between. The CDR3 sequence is CASSYGRRPNGYTF. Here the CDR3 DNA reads TGTGCCAGCAGTTACGGACGGAGGCCCAATGGCTACACCTTC.

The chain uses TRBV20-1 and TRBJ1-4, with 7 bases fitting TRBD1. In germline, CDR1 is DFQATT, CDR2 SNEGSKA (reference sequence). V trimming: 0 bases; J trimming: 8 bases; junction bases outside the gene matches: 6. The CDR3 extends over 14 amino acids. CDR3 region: CSAREAGGEEKLFF. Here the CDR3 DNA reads TGCAGTGCTAGAGAGGCAGGGGGGGAGGAAAAACTGTTTTTT.

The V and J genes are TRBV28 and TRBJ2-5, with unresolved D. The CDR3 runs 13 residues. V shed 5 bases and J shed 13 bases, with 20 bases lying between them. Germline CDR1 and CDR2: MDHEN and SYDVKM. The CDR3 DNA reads TGTGCCAGCAGTCCCCAACACCCCACCGACTGGTACTTC. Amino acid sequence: CASSPQHPTDWYF.

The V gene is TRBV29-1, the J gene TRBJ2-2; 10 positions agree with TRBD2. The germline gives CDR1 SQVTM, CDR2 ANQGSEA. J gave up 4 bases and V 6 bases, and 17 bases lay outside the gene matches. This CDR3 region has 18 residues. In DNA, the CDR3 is TGCAGCGTCCAAACCCTTCCAGCGGGGGGGCCGGGCACCGGGGAGCTGTTTTTT. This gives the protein CSVQTLPAGGPGTGELFF.

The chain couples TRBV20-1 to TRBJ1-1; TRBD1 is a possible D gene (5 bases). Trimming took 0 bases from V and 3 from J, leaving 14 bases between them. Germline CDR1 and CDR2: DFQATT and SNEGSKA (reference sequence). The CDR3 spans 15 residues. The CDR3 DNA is TGCAGTGCTAGAGATCGCGGGGCCGGTGACACTGAAGCTTTCTTT. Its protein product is CSARDRGAGDTEAFF.

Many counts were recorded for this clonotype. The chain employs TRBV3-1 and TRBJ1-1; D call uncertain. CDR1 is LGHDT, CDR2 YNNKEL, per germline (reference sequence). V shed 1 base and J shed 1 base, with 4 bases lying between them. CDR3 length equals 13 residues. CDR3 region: CASSQVGNTEAFF. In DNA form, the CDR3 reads TGTGCCAGCAGCCAAGTGGGGAACACTGAAGCTTTCTTT.

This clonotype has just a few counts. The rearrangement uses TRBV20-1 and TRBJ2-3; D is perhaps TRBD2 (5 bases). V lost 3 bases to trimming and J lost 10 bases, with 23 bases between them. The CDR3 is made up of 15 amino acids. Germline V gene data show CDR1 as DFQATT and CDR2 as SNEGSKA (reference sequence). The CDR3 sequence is CSASRPTGAYSAQYF. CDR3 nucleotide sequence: TGCAGTGCTAGCCGACCGACGGGTGCTTATAGCGCGCAGTATTTT.

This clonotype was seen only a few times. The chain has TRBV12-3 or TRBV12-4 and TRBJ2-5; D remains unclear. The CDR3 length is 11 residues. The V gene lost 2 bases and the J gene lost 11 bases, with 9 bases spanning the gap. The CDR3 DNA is TGTGCCAGCAGTTTAAAGGGTGAGCAGTACTTC. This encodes CASSLKGEQYF.

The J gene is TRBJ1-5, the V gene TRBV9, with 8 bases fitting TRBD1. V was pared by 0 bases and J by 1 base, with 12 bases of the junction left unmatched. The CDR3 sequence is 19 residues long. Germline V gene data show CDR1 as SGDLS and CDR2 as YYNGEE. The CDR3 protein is CASSVEDRVRRGSNQPQHF. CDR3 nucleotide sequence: TGTGCCAGCAGCGTAGAGGACAGGGTAAGGCGAGGGAGCAATCAGCCCCAGCATTTT.

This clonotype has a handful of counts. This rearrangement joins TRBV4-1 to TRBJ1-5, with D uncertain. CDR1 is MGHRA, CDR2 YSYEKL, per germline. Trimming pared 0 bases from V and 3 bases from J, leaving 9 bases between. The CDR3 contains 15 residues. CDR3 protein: CASSQDAVPNQPQHF. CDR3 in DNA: TGCGCCAGCAGCCAAGATGCGGTTCCCAATCAGCCCCAGCATTTT.

The CDR3 bases are TGTGCCATCAGTAGGGGGACAAGCTCCTACAATGAGCAGTTCTTC. It yields the protein CAISRGTSSYNEQFF. The chain joins TRBV10-3 to TRBJ2-1; D perhaps matches TRBD1 (6 bases). This CDR3 region has 15 residues. V shed 5 bases and J shed 0 bases, with 11 bases lying between them. Germline V gene data show CDR1 as ENHRY and CDR2 as SYGVKD.

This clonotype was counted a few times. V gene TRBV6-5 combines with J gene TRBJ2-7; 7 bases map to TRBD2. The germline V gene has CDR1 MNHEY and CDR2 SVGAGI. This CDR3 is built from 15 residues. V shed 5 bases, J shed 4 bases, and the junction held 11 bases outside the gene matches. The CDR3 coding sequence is TGTGCCAGCAGTGACCTAGCGGTGGGTGGTTACGAGCAGTACTTC. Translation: CASSDLAVGGYEQYF.

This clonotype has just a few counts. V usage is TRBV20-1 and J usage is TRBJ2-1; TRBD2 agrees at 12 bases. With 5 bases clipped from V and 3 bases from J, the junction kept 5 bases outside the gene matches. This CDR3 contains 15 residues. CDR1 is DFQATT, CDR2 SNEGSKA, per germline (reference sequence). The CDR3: CSAGLAGRIYNEQFF. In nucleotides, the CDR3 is TGCAGTGCTGGACTAGCGGGGCGAATCTACAATGAGCAGTTCTTC.

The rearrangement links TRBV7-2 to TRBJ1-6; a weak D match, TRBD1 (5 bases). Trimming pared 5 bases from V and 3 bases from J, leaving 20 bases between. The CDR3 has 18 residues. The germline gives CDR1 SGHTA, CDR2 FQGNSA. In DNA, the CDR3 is TGTGCCAGCAGCCTTCAGGGTGGGTCCCCCAGCTATAATTCACCCCTCCACTTT. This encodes CASSLQGGSPSYNSPLHF.